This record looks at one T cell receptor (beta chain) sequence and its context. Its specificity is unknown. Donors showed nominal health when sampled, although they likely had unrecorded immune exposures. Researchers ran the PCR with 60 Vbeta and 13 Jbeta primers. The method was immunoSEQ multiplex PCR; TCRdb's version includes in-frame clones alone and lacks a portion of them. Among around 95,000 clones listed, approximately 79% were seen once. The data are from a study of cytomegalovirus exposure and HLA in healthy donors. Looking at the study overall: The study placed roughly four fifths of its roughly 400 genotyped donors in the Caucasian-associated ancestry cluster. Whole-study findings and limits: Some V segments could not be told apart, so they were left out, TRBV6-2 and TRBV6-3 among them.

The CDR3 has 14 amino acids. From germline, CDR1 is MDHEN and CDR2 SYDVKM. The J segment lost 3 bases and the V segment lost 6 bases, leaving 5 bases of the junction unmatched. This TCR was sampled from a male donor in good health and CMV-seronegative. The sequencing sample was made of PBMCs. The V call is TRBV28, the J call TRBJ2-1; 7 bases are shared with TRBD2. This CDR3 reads CASRASGVYNEQFF. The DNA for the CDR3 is TGTGCCAGCAGGGCTAGCGGAGTCTACAATGAGCAGTTCTTC.